This is a list of T cell receptor beta chains from one sample in a study of blood T cell repertoires in COVID-19. Measured with immunoSEQ multiplex PCR; TCRdb has only the in-frame clones, and not every one. This sample has about 63,000 clones, with roughly 80% found just once. The sample comprised PBMCs or T cells enriched from blood (not recorded which). The receptor source for this set is a middle-aged woman with acute COVID-19. CDR3s include the opening cysteine and the closing phenylalanine or tryptophan. The order of the fields is CDR3 DNA, CDR3 protein, J gene, clone size, CDR3 length, V gene, D gene. The D gene is left open where the match is weak. Clone size is stated in some rows and not others, as once, few, many or a class when expanded.

CDR3nt: TGTGCCAGTAGTATACGGAACACTGAAGCTTTCTTT; CDR3aa: CASSIRNTEAFF; j_gene: TRBJ1-1; abundance: .; len: 12; v_gene: TRBV19; d_gene: .
CDR3nt: TGCGCCAGCAGCTTGCCGGCCAATCTAGGGGGCGAGCAGTACTTC; CDR3aa: CASSLPANLGGEQYF; j_gene: TRBJ2-7; abundance: .; len: 15; v_gene: TRBV5-1; d_gene: .
CDR3nt: TGTGCCAGCAGCAAAGGTTCGACGGGGGGGCCCAATGAGCAGTTCTTC; CDR3aa: CASSKGSTGGPNEQFF; j_gene: TRBJ2-1; abundance: .; len: 16; v_gene: TRBV21-1; d_gene: .
CDR3nt: TGTGCCAGCTCACCAGGCTCAGGGATGTCACCCCTCCACTTT; CDR3aa: CASSPGSGMSPLHF; j_gene: TRBJ1-6; abundance: .; len: 14; v_gene: TRBV18; d_gene: .
CDR3nt: TGCGCCAGCAGCTTGGGTCCCGAGGGCACCGGGGAGCTGTTTTTT; CDR3aa: CASSLGPEGTGELFF; j_gene: TRBJ2-2; abundance: .; len: 15; v_gene: TRBV5-1; d_gene: .
CDR3nt: TGTGCCAGCAGTTTCTCGGCTAGCGGGAGTCAGTGGGAGCAGTACTTC; CDR3aa: CASSFSASGSQWEQYF; j_gene: TRBJ2-7; abundance: .; len: 16; v_gene: TRBV27; d_gene: TRBD2
CDR3nt: TGCGCCAGCAGCCAAGTAGGGACAGGTGCATCATTAGCCAAAAACATTCAGTACTTC; CDR3aa: CASSQVGTGASLAKNIQYF; j_gene: TRBJ2-4; abundance: .; len: 19; v_gene: TRBV4-1; d_gene: TRBD1
CDR3nt: TGTGCCAGCAGCCCACAAATCCAAGAGACCCAGTACTTC; CDR3aa: CASSPQIQETQYF; j_gene: TRBJ2-5; abundance: .; len: 13; v_gene: TRBV28; d_gene: .
CDR3nt: TGTGCCAGCAGCCAAGCGCCCCGGGACAGAAGCACAGATACGCAGTATTTT; CDR3aa: CASSQAPRDRSTDTQYF; j_gene: TRBJ2-3; abundance: .; len: 17; v_gene: TRBV3-1/TRBV3-2; d_gene: TRBD1
CDR3nt: TGTGCCAGTAGTATTGAGGGAGGGAGGAAGTTCTTC; CDR3aa: CASSIEGGRKFF; j_gene: TRBJ2-1; abundance: .; len: 12; v_gene: TRBV19; d_gene: TRBD2
CDR3nt: TGTGCCAGTCTTCCTGGTTCCGGTAGCAATCAGCCCCAGCATTTT; CDR3aa: CASLPGSGSNQPQHF; j_gene: TRBJ1-5; abundance: .; len: 15; v_gene: TRBV19; d_gene: .
CDR3nt: TGTGCCAGCAGCCCACTGACAGGGCGAGCGACTGAAGCTTTCTTT; CDR3aa: CASSPLTGRATEAFF; j_gene: TRBJ1-1; abundance: .; len: 15; v_gene: TRBV7-9; d_gene: TRBD1
CDR3nt: TGTGCCAGCAGCAGCGGGACAGATACGCAGTATTTT; CDR3aa: CASSSGTDTQYF; j_gene: TRBJ2-3; abundance: .; len: 12; v_gene: TRBV5-4; d_gene: .
CDR3nt: TGTGCCAGCAAAGGACAGGGGGTTGACGAGCAGTACTTC; CDR3aa: CASKGQGVDEQYF; j_gene: TRBJ2-7; abundance: .; len: 13; v_gene: TRBV25-1; d_gene: TRBD1
CDR3nt: TGTGCCAGTAGTATAGATTCCGGGACTAGCGGGAGCTCCTACAATGAGCAGTTCTTC; CDR3aa: CASSIDSGTSGSSYNEQFF; j_gene: TRBJ2-1; abundance: .; len: 19; v_gene: TRBV19; d_gene: TRBD2
CDR3nt: TGTGCCAGCAGTGTCAGACAGTCGGTCCCCAATGAGCAGTTCTTC; CDR3aa: CASSVRQSVPNEQFF; j_gene: TRBJ2-1; abundance: .; len: 15; v_gene: TRBV28; d_gene: .
CDR3nt: TGTGCCAGCAGCCGGGAACCGGGACACCCCTACGAGCAGTACTTC; CDR3aa: CASSREPGHPYEQYF; j_gene: TRBJ2-7; abundance: .; len: 15; v_gene: TRBV4-2; d_gene: .
CDR3nt: TGTGCCAGTGCAGAGGAGGGATTTTGGGGACGGCAGCCCCAGCATTTT; CDR3aa: CASAEEGFWGRQPQHF; j_gene: TRBJ1-5; abundance: few; len: 16; v_gene: TRBV19; d_gene: .
CDR3nt: TGCAGCGTTGTCACGACAGGTGGATCCTACGAGCAGTACTTC; CDR3aa: CSVVTTGGSYEQYF; j_gene: TRBJ2-7; abundance: .; len: 14; v_gene: TRBV29-1; d_gene: .
CDR3nt: TGTGCCAGCAGCCGGACTAGCGGGGGCCTTGGGGAGACCCAGTACTTC; CDR3aa: CASSRTSGGLGETQYF; j_gene: TRBJ2-5; abundance: .; len: 16; v_gene: TRBV3-1/TRBV3-2; d_gene: TRBD2
CDR3nt: TGTGCCAGCAGTGGACAGACGGTTGAAGCTTTCTTT; CDR3aa: CASSGQTVEAFF; j_gene: TRBJ1-1; abundance: .; len: 12; v_gene: TRBV2; d_gene: .
CDR3nt: TGTGCCAGCAGCACACAACAGCGGGTACATAATGAAAAACTGTTTTTT; CDR3aa: CASSTQQRVHNEKLFF; j_gene: TRBJ1-4; abundance: .; len: 16; v_gene: TRBV21-1; d_gene: .
CDR3nt: TGTGCCAGCAGTTTAGAGGGGGGGCGTCTCTACGAGCAGTACTTC; CDR3aa: CASSLEGGRLYEQYF; j_gene: TRBJ2-7; abundance: .; len: 15; v_gene: TRBV28; d_gene: .
CDR3nt: TGTGCCAGCACCCCTAGCGGGGCGAATACCGGGGAGCTGTTTTTT; CDR3aa: CASTPSGANTGELFF; j_gene: TRBJ2-2; abundance: .; len: 15; v_gene: TRBV9; d_gene: TRBD2
CDR3nt: TGTGCCAGCAGTCCCCGGGCGAACACCGGGGAGCTGTTTTTT; CDR3aa: CASSPRANTGELFF; j_gene: TRBJ2-2; abundance: .; len: 14; v_gene: TRBV2; d_gene: .
CDR3nt: TGTGCCAGCAGTTTAATGGGAGGCAATCAGCCCCAGCATTTT; CDR3aa: CASSLMGGNQPQHF; j_gene: TRBJ1-5; abundance: once; len: 14; v_gene: TRBV28; d_gene: .
CDR3nt: TGTGCCAGCAGTTTAGTGGGGATACAGGGTGAGGCTTTCTTT; CDR3aa: CASSLVGIQGEAFF; j_gene: TRBJ1-1; abundance: .; len: 14; v_gene: TRBV28; d_gene: .